The 19 T cell receptor beta chains presented below share a single source sample, sequenced in a study of shared clonotypes between healthy human individuals (dated by TCRdb to the early 2020s). Libraries were prepared through the immunoSEQ multiplex PCR assay. TCRdb took this table from immuneACCESS and kept in-frame rearrangements with V and J called. Such tables lack part of the clones; where checked against another copy, unresolved V genes explain under half of the gap, and the rest is unexplained. The sample table records 450,000 to 600,000 clones; approximately 79% of these occur just once. 10% to 15% of the sample rests with the top ten. The specimen was PBMCs. The receptors were sampled from a woman between 35 and 50 years old in good health. Some clones in this sample may be carry-over from other donors' samples.

V usage is TRBV7-8 and J usage is TRBJ2-7; D is uncertain. This CDR3 contains 14 residues. The V gene lost 0 bases and the J gene lost 6 bases, with 12 bases spanning the gap. Germline V gene data show CDR1 as SGHVS and CDR2 as FQNEAQ. CDR3 amino acids: CASSLAPQSGEQYF. The CDR3, as DNA: TGTGCCAGCAGCTTAGCCCCGCAATCGGGCGAGCAGTACTTC.

This clone was observed a few times. The J gene is TRBJ2-4, the V gene TRBV7-9, with TRBD2 identical over 7 bases. The germline gives CDR1 SEHNR, CDR2 FQNEAQ (reference sequence). This CDR3 spans 15 amino acids. Trimming cost V 2 bases and J 2 bases; bases outside gene matches: 3. The CDR3 loop reads CASSLMGLPKNIQYF. The CDR3 coding sequence is TGTGCCAGCAGCTTAATGGGACTACCCAAAAACATTCAGTACTTC.

This clone is a singleton in its sample. The chain joins TRBV6-1 to TRBJ2-2, with 10 bases aligning to TRBD1. Germline V gene data show CDR1 as MNHNS and CDR2 as SASEGT. This CDR3 comprises 14 residues. Unmatched junction bases numbered 4, after V lost 8 bases and J lost 4 bases. CDR3 DNA sequence: TGTGCCAGCTGGAGGGACAGGGGCACCGGGGAGCTGTTTTTT. It specifies CASWRDRGTGELFF.

To note about this clone: This may come from a read error, since a much larger clone is one base off. V usage is TRBV10-1 and J usage is TRBJ1-2; D gene ambiguous. CDR1 and CDR2 (germline): WNHNN, SYGVQD (reference sequence). The CDR3 sequence is 16 residues long. Here the CDR3 DNA reads TGCGCCAGCGGTGAGTCGCGGGCAGAAACTAACTATGGCTACACCTTC. Its protein product is CASGESRAETNYGYTF.

On this clone itself: With a much larger clone just one base away, this may be a read error. This sequence joins TRBV11-2 and TRBJ2-1, with D unresolved. Germline CDR1 and CDR2: SGHAT and FQNNGV. The CDR3 totals 11 residues. This CDR3 reads CASSSYDEQFF. The DNA for the CDR3 is TGTGCCAGCAGCTCCTACGATGAGCAGTTCTTC.

The genes are TRBV14 and TRBJ2-3; no reliable D call. The V gene's germline CDR1 is SGHDN and CDR2 FVKESK. The CDR3 contains 16 residues. The V end was cut by 0 bases, the J end by 2 bases, with 12 bases between. CDR3 amino acids: CASSQDVGQNTDTQYF. The CDR3 DNA reads TGTGCCAGCAGCCAAGATGTTGGGCAGAACACAGATACGCAGTATTTT.

The gene calls are TRBV4-1 and TRBJ1-1, with TRBD1 identical over 9 bases. CDR3 size: 16 residues. Looked up from germline, CDR1 is MGHRA and CDR2 is YSYEKL. V dropped 1 base and J dropped 6; count of bases not matched to a gene: 9. The CDR3 DNA follows: TGCGCCAGCAGCCAAGCGGGGGACAGGGTCCGAGCTGAAGCTTTCTTT. It codes for CASSQAGDRVRAEAFF.

V gene TRBV5-1 combines with J gene TRBJ1-3, with D perhaps matching TRBD1 (5 bases). Looked up from germline, CDR1 is SGHRS and CDR2 is YFSETQ. V shed 0 bases and J shed 4 bases, with 14 bases lying between them. This CDR3 has 16 amino acids. CDR3 DNA: TGCGCCAGCAGCTTGGCACCTCCAGGGTTCGGAAACACCATATATTTT. It translates to CASSLAPPGFGNTIYF.

The chain carries TRBV11-1 and TRBJ2-7; TRBD2 matches 7 bases. J gave up 3 bases and V 7 bases, and 6 bases lay outside the gene matches. CDR3 length: 13 residues. CDR1 is SGHAT and CDR2 is FQDESV in the germline V gene (reference sequence). The CDR3 reads CASKIERDYEQYF. CDR3 nucleotide sequence: TGTGCCAGCAAAATCGAGCGGGACTACGAGCAGTACTTC.

The genes are TRBV19 and TRBJ1-4; D is unclear. CDR3 length equals 15 residues. Germline CDR1 is LNHDA and CDR2 is SQIVND (reference sequence). Trimming left V 7 bases short and J 7 bases short, with 19 bases between. CDR3 DNA: TGTGCCAGTACGGACGGAGCCTTTCCGAGTGAAAAACTGTTTTTT. Translation gives CASTDGAFPSEKLFF.

The V call is TRBV29-1, the J call TRBJ2-2, with 14 bases identical to TRBD2. This CDR3 region has 15 residues. Germline V gene sequence: CDR1 SQVTM, CDR2 ANQGSEA. The junction had 7 bases not matched to a gene; V was cut back by 6 bases and J by 7 bases. The DNA of the CDR3 is TGCAGCGTGGGGACTAGCGGGAGAGTTAGCGGGGAGCTGTTTTTT. It yields the protein CSVGTSGRVSGELFF.

The chain uses TRBV14 and TRBJ2-7; D gene uncertain. The CDR3 has 13 residues. Germline V gene data show CDR1 as SGHDN and CDR2 as FVKESK. Trimming shortened V by 3 bases and J by 1 base, and 7 bases separated the two germline ends. CDR3 coding DNA: TGTGCCAGCAGCCACCTCAATTCCTACGAGCAGTACTTC. This translates into CASSHLNSYEQYF.

The chain joins TRBV11-3 to TRBJ2-3; TRBD1 aligns across 8 bases. CDR1 and CDR2 from the germline V gene are SGHNT and YENEEA. This CDR3 has 15 amino acids. The J segment lost 3 bases and the V segment lost 1 base, leaving 3 bases of the junction unmatched. DNA for the CDR3: TGTGCCAGCAGCTTAGGGACAGGGTGGACAGATACGCAGTATTTT. Translation: CASSLGTGWTDTQYF. The full variable domain, with the rest looked up from reference TRBV11-3 and TRBJ2-3, is EAGVVQSPRYKIIEKKQPVAFWCNPISGHNTLYWYLQNLGQGPELLIRYENEEAVDDSQLPKDRFSAERLKGVDSTLKIQPAELGDSAVYLCASSLGTGWTDTQYFGPGTRLTVL.

V is TRBV27 and J is TRBJ2-1; D unresolved. V dropped 4 bases and J dropped 6 bases, with 7 bases sitting between them. This CDR3 comprises 12 residues. Per the germline V gene, CDR1 is MNHEY and CDR2 is SMNVEV (reference sequence). The CDR3 protein is CASSSTGNEQFF. CDR3 nucleotides: TGTGCCAGCAGTTCCACTGGCAATGAGCAGTTCTTC.

This clone is a singleton in its sample. The CDR3 is CASSPLATEYEQYF. In DNA form, the CDR3 reads TGTGCCAGCAGCCCTCTAGCGACAGAATACGAGCAGTACTTC. The chain has TRBV4-2 and TRBJ2-7, with a tentative D call TRBD2 (6 bases). Germline V gene sequence: CDR1 LGHNA, CDR2 YNFKEQ. This CDR3 region has 14 residues. Trimming removed 4 bases at V and 4 bases at J, with 14 bases between.

The rearrangement joins TRBV7-3 to TRBJ2-5; 8 bases line up with TRBD1. Losses at the gene ends were 5 bases for V and 1 base for J; bases not matched to a gene: 3. The CDR3 has 14 residues. CDR1 SGHTA and CDR2 FQGTGA come from the germline V gene. CDR3 sequence: CASSTTGGQETQYF. The DNA of the CDR3 is TGTGCCAGCAGCACAACAGGGGGCCAAGAGACCCAGTACTTC.

V gene TRBV19 combines with J gene TRBJ1-5; 8 bases line up with TRBD1. The length of the CDR3 is 14 residues. CDR1 is LNHDA and CDR2 is SQIVND in the germline V gene (reference sequence). After removal of 3 bases from V and 11 bases from J, the junction contained 9 bases not matched to a gene. CDR3 protein: CASSIPGGLTAQHF. In DNA, the CDR3 is TGTGCCAGTAGTATCCCAGGGGGCCTCACGGCCCAGCATTTT.

This clone appeared once. The gene calls are TRBV9 and TRBJ1-1; D is unresolved. CDR1 and CDR2 from the germline V gene are SGDLS and YYNGEE. The CDR3 contains 14 residues. The V end lost 2 bases, the J end lost 1 base, and 9 bases lay between the germline ends. The CDR3 nucleotides are TGTGCCAGCAGCGTGGTCTCCCAGAACACTGAAGCTTTCTTT. Its protein is CASSVVSQNTEAFF.

This clone was seen a single time. The chain employs TRBV30 and TRBJ2-1; TRBD2 might be the D (6 bases). V lost 0 bases and J lost 2, with 14 bases in between. This CDR3 is 16 amino acids long. Germline V gives CDR1 GTSNPN, CDR2 SVGIG (reference sequence). The CDR3 loop is CAWSVRRSGAYNEQFF. The CDR3 DNA reads as TGTGCCTGGAGTGTACGTCGTAGCGGCGCCTACAATGAGCAGTTCTTC.